Below, 14 T cell receptor beta chains from the same sample are listed, as sequenced in a study of vaccination and CD4 T cells after COVID-19. Their antigens remain unidentified. Treatment given: 10-day PBMC culture with coronavirus spike peptide pools or control peptides (ViraFEST assay). Sequencing of the DNA from cultured CD4+ T cells was carried out with the Oncomine TCR Beta short-read assay. TCRdb re-called the PCR reads through MiXCR, storing one row per CDR3 protein. The sample lists roughly 24,000 distinct CDR3 sequences, 40% to 45% occurring once. Sequencing used CD4+ T cells from blood, cultured in vitro. The receptor source for this set is a human donor who had recovered from COVID-19.

The chain employs TRBV4-3 and TRBJ1-6, with a tentative D call TRBD1 (5 bases). In germline, CDR1 is LGHNA, CDR2 YSLEER. V was trimmed by 1 base and J by 4 bases, leaving 14 bases between them. There are 17 residues in the CDR3. DNA of the CDR3: TGCGCCAGCAGCCAAGCAAGCCCAGGGACTTATAATTCACCCCTCCACTTT. Translation gives CASSQASPGTYNSPLHF.

J is TRBJ2-5 and V is TRBV5-4, with D unresolved. Germline values: CDR1 SGHNT, CDR2 YYREEE (reference sequence). CDR3 length: 17 residues. Trimming removed 2 bases at V and 1 base at J, with 18 bases between. CDR3: CASSFAETRTLQETQYF. The CDR3 DNA follows: TGTGCCAGCAGCTTTGCTGAGACACGTACACTCCAAGAGACCCAGTACTTC. The full variable domain, in which reference TRBV5-4 and TRBJ2-5 provide the parts outside the CDR3, is ETGVTQSPTHLIKTRGQQVTLRCSSQSGHNTVSWYQQALGQGPQFIFQYYREEENGRGNFPPRFSGLQFPNYSSELNVNALELDDSALYLCASSFAETRTLQETQYFGPGTRLLVL.

This clonotype has just a few counts. This rearrangement joins TRBV24-1 to TRBJ2-1, with 8 bases matching TRBD2. Germline trimming cut 1 base from V and 7 bases from J; bases unmatched to any gene: 8. Germline V gene sequence: CDR1 KGHDR, CDR2 SFDVKD. This CDR3 comprises 16 residues. DNA of the CDR3: TGTGCCACCAGTGATTTTGGTGGCGGGGGGTGGAATGAGCAGTTCTTC. Translated, it gives CATSDFGGGGWNEQFF.

This clonotype was counted only a few times. The CDR3 bases are TGTGCCAGCAGCTTAGCTCAACAGGGGTTTCAGCCCCAGCATTTT. It translates to CASSLAQQGFQPQHF. V gene TRBV7-2 combines with J gene TRBJ1-5; 7 bases agree with TRBD1. The CDR3 covers 15 residues. Losses at the gene ends were 0 bases for V and 6 bases for J; bases not matched to a gene: 5. Germline values: CDR1 SGHTA, CDR2 FQGNSA.

This clonotype occurred a few times. The chain is built from TRBV28 and TRBJ2-3, with TRBD2 identical over 8 bases. V lost 7 bases to trimming and J lost 5 bases; unmatched junction nucleotides: 5. CDR3 size: 13 residues. CDR1 and CDR2 (germline): MDHEN, SYDVKM. CDR3 DNA sequence: TGTGCCAGCACCCCGGGGGGGGGAGATACGCAGTATTTT. Protein sequence: CASTPGGGDTQYF.

This chain uses TRBV18 with TRBJ1-1; the D gene is possibly TRBD1 (5 bases). The CDR3 has 14 residues. The germline gives CDR1 KGHSH, CDR2 LQKENI. Trimming removed 2 bases at V and 5 bases at J, with 12 bases between. The CDR3, as DNA: TGTGCCAGCTCACCAAAGCAGGGAGGAACTGAAGCTTTCTTT. Amino acids: CASSPKQGGTEAFF. The full variable domain, its missing parts supplied by reference TRBV18 and TRBJ1-1, is NAGVMQNPRHLVRRRGQEARLRCSPMKGHSHVYWYRQLPEEGLKFMVYLQKENIIDESGMPKERFSAEFPKEGPSILRIQQVVRGDSAAYFCASSPKQGGTEAFFGQGTRLTVV.

J is TRBJ1-1 and V is TRBV20-1; 7 bases map to TRBD1. Germline-derived CDR1 and CDR2 are DFQATT and SNEGSKA (reference sequence). With V trimmed by 3 bases and J by 9 bases, 4 bases remained unmatched. The CDR3 length is 11 residues. The CDR3 spells CSASPTGKAFF. CDR3 DNA: TGCAGTGCTAGTCCGACAGGGAAAGCTTTCTTT.

V gene TRBV21-1 combines with J gene TRBJ1-5; the table names TRBD1, a call not compared with the DNA. TRBV21-1 is shown as a pseudogene. The CDR3 extends over 16 amino acids. CDR3 amino acids: CASSKEAGVSNQPQHF. The CDR3 coding sequence is TGTGCCAGCAGCAAAGAGGCAGGGGTTAGCAATCAGCCCCAGCATTTT.

V usage is TRBV5-1 and J usage is TRBJ2-5; 10 bases agree with TRBD2. Trimming cost V 2 bases and J 2 bases; bases outside gene matches: 6. The CDR3 length is 16 residues. From germline, CDR1 is SGHRS and CDR2 YFSETQ. CDR3 sequence: CASSFSSGGGQETQYF. The CDR3 DNA is TGCGCCAGCAGCTTCTCAAGCGGGGGGGGGCAAGAGACCCAGTACTTC.

This clonotype was seen a few times. The rearrangement links TRBV15 to TRBJ1-5; D not resolved. V was clipped by 0 bases and J by 3 bases, with 12 bases between them. CDR1 and CDR2 from the germline V gene are LNHNV and YYDKDF (reference sequence). The CDR3 consists of 16 residues. The chain's CDR3 is CATSRDRFSYNQPQHF. In nucleotides, the CDR3 is TGTGCCACCAGCAGAGATAGATTCAGTTACAATCAGCCCCAGCATTTT.

The V call is TRBV5-4, the J call TRBJ2-1; TRBD2 might be the D (5 bases). This CDR3 has 15 residues. V was trimmed by 0 bases and J by 6 bases, leaving 13 bases between them. Germline V gives CDR1 SGHNT, CDR2 YYREEE (reference sequence). CDR3 in DNA: TGTGCCAGCAGCTTGGTTGCGGGCACCAGCAATGAGCAGTTCTTC. This translates into CASSLVAGTSNEQFF. Supplemented by reference TRBV5-4 and TRBJ2-1, the full variable domain reads ETGVTQSPTHLIKTRGQQVTLRCSSQSGHNTVSWYQQALGQGPQFIFQYYREEENGRGNFPPRFSGLQFPNYSSELNVNALELDDSALYLCASSLVAGTSNEQFFGPGTRLTVL.

This clonotype has only a few counts. The chain is built from TRBV2 and TRBJ2-5, with a tentative D call TRBD1 (6 bases). The CDR3 has 15 residues. V was trimmed by 1 base and J by 7 bases, leaving 16 bases between them. Germline V lookup: CDR1 SNHLY, CDR2 FYNNEI. The CDR3 bases are TGTGCCAGCAGTGAAGTTGGGATTCAAGGGGGGACCCAGTACTTC. This codes for CASSEVGIQGGTQYF.

This clonotype turned up a few times. This chain joins TRBV28 and TRBJ1-2; D not certain. The CDR3 sequence is 12 residues long. V lost 2 bases to trimming and J lost 5 bases, with 6 bases between them. Per germline, CDR1 MDHEN and CDR2 SYDVKM. The DNA for the CDR3 is TGTGCCAGCAGTTTAGGGGAGTATGGCTACACCTTC. Translated, it gives CASSLGEYGYTF.

This clonotype was observed a few times. V and J are TRBV20-1 and TRBJ1-1; D call uncertain. V was pared by 3 bases and J by 0 bases, with 11 bases between. Per germline, CDR1 DFQATT and CDR2 SNEGSKA (reference sequence). CDR3 length: 14 residues. CDR3 sequence: CSARPGGVNTEAFF. The CDR3 DNA reads as TGCAGTGCTAGGCCGGGCGGGGTGAACACTGAAGCTTTCTTT.